These 21 T cell receptor beta chains were all obtained from the same sample, sequenced in a study of blood T cell repertoires in COVID-19. Profiling relied on immunoSEQ multiplex PCR, and the TCRdb table lists in-frame clones only, not all of them. The top ten hold about 5.5% of the sample, which has some 140,000 clones, almost 85% seen once. The specimen was PBMCs or T cells enriched from blood (not recorded which). Receptors originate from a middle-aged man with acute COVID-19.

This chain joins TRBV6-5 and TRBJ2-7; 7 positions match TRBD2. Trimming took 7 bases from V and 2 from J; bases not matched to a gene: 11. CDR1 and CDR2 from the germline V gene are MNHEY and SVGAGI. The CDR3 is made up of 15 amino acids. The CDR3 is CASKINSGGTYEQYF. In nucleotides, the CDR3 is TGTGCCAGCAAGATTAACTCGGGAGGTACCTACGAGCAGTACTTC.

This rearrangement joins TRBV5-4 to TRBJ2-3, with 7 bases identical to TRBD2. J was trimmed by 3 bases and V by 5 bases; bases with no gene match: 12. The CDR3 length is 16 residues. Germline V lookup: CDR1 SGHNT, CDR2 YYREEE (reference sequence). CDR3 sequence reads: CASSSKLGGLTDTQYF. CDR3 bases: TGTGCCAGCAGTTCTAAATTGGGAGGGCTTACAGATACGCAGTATTTT.

CDR3 residues: CASTSGTQPSTDTQYF. The DNA of the CDR3 is TGTGCCAGCACCTCCGGGACACAGCCTAGCACAGATACGCAGTATTTT. The chain has TRBV27 and TRBJ2-3, with D possibly matching TRBD1 (6 bases). With 7 bases removed from V and 0 bases from J, the gap between germline ends came to 17 bases. Germline CDR1 MNHEY, CDR2 SMNVEV (reference sequence). The CDR3 consists of 16 residues.

V is TRBV19 and J is TRBJ2-2; 7 positions match TRBD1. Germline assignment: CDR1 LNHDA and CDR2 SQIVND (reference sequence). The CDR3 spans 13 residues. With V trimmed by 7 bases and J by 6 bases, 5 bases remained unmatched. CDR3 loop: CASTSTGAGELFF. CDR3 bases: TGTGCCAGTACCTCAACAGGGGCCGGGGAGCTGTTTTTT.

V usage is TRBV10-1 and J usage is TRBJ1-2; D is perhaps TRBD1 (6 bases). Germline values: CDR1 WNHNN, CDR2 SYGVQD (reference sequence). The CDR3 length is 13 residues. V was trimmed by 2 bases and J by 6 bases, leaving 10 bases between them. The CDR3 DNA follows: TGCGCCAGCAGTGAGGGACAGCAGGATGGCTACACCTTC. It encodes CASSEGQQDGYTF.

This clone was seen a few times. The chain has TRBV7-9 and TRBJ1-6; TRBD1 is a possible D gene (6 bases). The V gene lost 7 bases and the J gene lost 9 bases, with 25 bases spanning the gap. The CDR3 is 17 residues long. Germline CDR1 reads SEHNR; CDR2 reads FQNEAQ (reference sequence). CDR3 nucleotides: TGTGCCAGCACTTTAACCGAGGGGGGGACGCTTCTTTCACCCCTCCACTTT. This translates into CASTLTEGGTLLSPLHF. The variable domain in full, with the rest retrieved from reference TRBV7-9 and TRBJ1-6, is DTGVSQNPRHKITKRGQNVTFRCDPISEHNRLYWYRQTLGQGPEFLTYFQNEAQLEKSRLLSDRFSAERPKGSFSTLEIQRTEQGDSAMYLCASTLTEGGTLLSPLHFGNGTRLTVT.

The chain has TRBV6-2 or TRBV6-3 and TRBJ1-1; 8 bases fit TRBD1. CDR1 MNHEY and CDR2 SVGEGT come from the germline V gene. V was clipped by 4 bases and J by 6 bases; unmatched bases: 4. The CDR3 is 13 residues long. CDR3 amino acids: CASSLQGVAEAFF. The CDR3 DNA follows: TGTGCCAGCAGTTTACAGGGGGTCGCTGAAGCTTTCTTT.

This chain connects TRBV29-1 to TRBJ1-1; D possibly corresponds to TRBD1 (6 bases). The germline V and J ends were trimmed by 8 bases and 6 bases, with 19 bases remaining between them. The CDR3 is made up of 13 amino acids. The germline CDR1 and CDR2 sequences are SQVTM and ANQGSEA. The CDR3 region is CSTTPGEIPEAFF. DNA of the CDR3: TGCAGCACAACCCCAGGGGAGATACCTGAAGCTTTCTTT.

The chain is built from TRBV9 and TRBJ2-7, with a weak D call TRBD2 (6 bases). Germline CDR1 is SGDLS and CDR2 is YYNGEE. With 0 bases removed from V and 7 bases from J, the gap between germline ends came to 20 bases. The length of the CDR3 is 16 residues. For the CDR3, the DNA is TGTGCCAGCAGCGTAGGGTCCCTAACGGGAGCCGGAGAGCAGTACTTC. Amino acids: CASSVGSLTGAGEQYF.

The chain recombines TRBV10-3 with TRBJ2-2; D may be TRBD2 (5 bases). This CDR3 is 15 amino acids long. From germline, CDR1 is ENHRY and CDR2 SYGVKD. V was clipped by 1 base and J by 4 bases, with 10 bases between them. CDR3 in DNA: TGTGCCATCAGTGAGTACGGGGAAGGCACCGGGGAGCTGTTTTTT. Its translation: CAISEYGEGTGELFF.

This chain uses TRBV19 with TRBJ2-7; D possibly corresponds to TRBD2 (6 bases). V shed 4 bases and J shed 4 bases, with 17 bases lying between them. CDR1 and CDR2 (germline): LNHDA, SQIVND (reference sequence). This CDR3 spans 15 amino acids. CDR3 residues: CASSTRLDNRYEQYF. The CDR3 coding sequence is TGTGCCAGTAGTACCCGACTAGATAATCGTTACGAGCAGTACTTC.

This rearrangement joins TRBV2 to TRBJ1-6, with D uncertain. The CDR3 totals 12 residues. From germline, CDR1 is SNHLY and CDR2 FYNNEI. The V and J ends lost 6 bases and 7 bases respectively, with 7 bases between them. CDR3 amino acids: CASSRVNSPLHF. The CDR3 DNA reads as TGTGCCAGCAGCCGGGTAAATTCACCCCTCCACTTT.

This clone showed up just once. V is TRBV3-1 (or the pseudogene TRBV3-2) and J is TRBJ2-1; 11 bases align to TRBD2. The V and J ends lost 3 bases and 2 bases, in that order; junction bases with no gene match: 12. This CDR3 has 19 amino acids. CDR1 LGHDT and CDR2 YNNKEL come from the germline V gene (reference sequence). In DNA form, the CDR3 reads TGTGCCAGCAGCCACGAGTTGCCCGGGACTAGCGGAACCTACAATGAGCAGTTCTTC. The encoded protein is CASSHELPGTSGTYNEQFF.

The rearrangement uses TRBV7-2 and TRBJ2-3, with 8 bases that match TRBD2. Germline CDR1 and CDR2: SGHTA and FQGNSA. The CDR3 runs to 16 residues. V shed 4 bases and J 4 bases; nucleotides not matched to a gene: 10. CDR3 protein: CASSYRTSTLADTQYF. The DNA for the CDR3 is TGTGCCAGCAGCTACCGGACTAGCACATTGGCAGATACGCAGTATTTT.

J is TRBJ1-1 and V is TRBV5-1; D remains ambiguous. Between the trimmed V and J ends, which lost 0 bases and 6 bases, there was a span of 12 bases. CDR3 size: 14 residues. Germline V gene lookup returns CDR1 SGHRS and CDR2 YFSETQ. CDR3 nucleotides: TGCGCCAGCAGCTTGGCGGTGTCAGAGGCTGAAGCTTTCTTT. It is translated as CASSLAVSEAEAFF. The full variable domain, completed using reference TRBV5-1 and TRBJ1-1, is KAGVTQTPRYLIKTRGQQVTLSCSPISGHRSVSWYQQTPGQGLQFLFEYFSETQRNKGNFPGRFSGRQFSNSRSEMNVSTLELGDSALYLCASSLAVSEAEAFFGQGTRLTVV.

J is TRBJ2-2 and V is TRBV28; D is possibly TRBD1 (6 bases). Germline CDR1 is MDHEN and CDR2 is SYDVKM. V shed 4 bases and J shed 5 bases, with 20 bases lying between them. CDR3 size: 17 residues. The CDR3 here is CASSSPSWGRGTGELFF. The CDR3 region has the DNA TGTGCCAGCAGTTCCCCTTCTTGGGGGCGAGGAACCGGGGAGCTGTTTTTT.

There are a few counts of this clone. The chain recombines TRBV9 with TRBJ1-2; the D gene is possibly TRBD1 (5 bases). CDR1 is SGDLS and CDR2 is YYNGEE in the germline V gene. This CDR3 contains 15 residues. Trimming removed 0 bases at V and 1 base at J, with 10 bases between. CDR3 in DNA: TGTGCCAGCAGCGTAGGGGGCAACCTTAACTATGGCTACACCTTC. Residues: CASSVGGNLNYGYTF.

The chain uses TRBV24-1 and TRBJ2-5; D remains ambiguous. The CDR3 consists of 13 residues. V gave up 2 bases and J gave up 5 bases, with 8 bases separating them. CDR1 and CDR2 from the germline V gene are KGHDR and SFDVKD. This CDR3 reads CATSDSSVETQYF. CDR3 coding DNA: TGTGCCACCAGTGATTCCTCCGTGGAGACCCAGTACTTC.

The chain combines TRBV14 with TRBJ2-5, with unresolved D. CDR1 and CDR2 (germline): SGHDN, FVKESK. Trimming left V 1 base short and J 5 bases short, with 11 bases between. The CDR3 extends over 14 amino acids. The CDR3 protein is CASSQVVLAETQYF. The CDR3 coding sequence is TGTGCCAGCAGCCAAGTAGTATTAGCTGAGACCCAGTACTTC.

This chain links TRBV14 with TRBJ1-2; the match to TRBD1 covers 9 bases. The CDR3 totals 15 residues. J gave up 4 bases and V 0 bases, and 3 bases lay outside the gene matches. Germline lookup yields CDR1 SGHDN and CDR2 FVKESK. This CDR3 reads CASSQDLGQGYGYTF. Written as DNA, the CDR3 is TGTGCCAGCAGCCAAGATCTGGGACAGGGCTATGGCTACACCTTC.

Here the CDR3 DNA reads TGTGCCTGGAGTGTAAGCAGGGTGCGGTCTTATCAGCCCCAGCATTTT. Encoded protein: CAWSVSRVRSYQPQHF. The rearrangement uses TRBV30 and TRBJ1-5; TRBD1 is a possible D gene (5 bases). This CDR3 has 16 residues. With 0 bases removed from V and 5 bases from J, the gap between germline ends came to 17 bases. Germline CDR1 is GTSNPN and CDR2 is SVGIG (reference sequence).